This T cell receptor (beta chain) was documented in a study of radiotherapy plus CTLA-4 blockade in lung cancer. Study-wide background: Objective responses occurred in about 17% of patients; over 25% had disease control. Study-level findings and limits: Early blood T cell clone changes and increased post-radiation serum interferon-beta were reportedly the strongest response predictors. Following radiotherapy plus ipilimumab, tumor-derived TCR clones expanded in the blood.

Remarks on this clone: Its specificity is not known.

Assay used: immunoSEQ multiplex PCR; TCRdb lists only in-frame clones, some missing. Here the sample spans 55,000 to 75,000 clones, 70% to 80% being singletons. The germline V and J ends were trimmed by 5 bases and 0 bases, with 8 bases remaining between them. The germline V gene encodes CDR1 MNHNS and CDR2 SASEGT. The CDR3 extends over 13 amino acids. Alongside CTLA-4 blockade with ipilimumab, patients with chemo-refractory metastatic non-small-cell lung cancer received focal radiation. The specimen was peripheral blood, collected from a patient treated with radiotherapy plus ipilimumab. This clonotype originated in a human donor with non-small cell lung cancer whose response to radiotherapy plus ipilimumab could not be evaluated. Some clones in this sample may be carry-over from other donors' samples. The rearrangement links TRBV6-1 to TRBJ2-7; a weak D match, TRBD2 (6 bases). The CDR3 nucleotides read TGTGCCAGCAGTAAGACTAGCTCCTACGAGCAGTACTTC. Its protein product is CASSKTSSYEQYF.